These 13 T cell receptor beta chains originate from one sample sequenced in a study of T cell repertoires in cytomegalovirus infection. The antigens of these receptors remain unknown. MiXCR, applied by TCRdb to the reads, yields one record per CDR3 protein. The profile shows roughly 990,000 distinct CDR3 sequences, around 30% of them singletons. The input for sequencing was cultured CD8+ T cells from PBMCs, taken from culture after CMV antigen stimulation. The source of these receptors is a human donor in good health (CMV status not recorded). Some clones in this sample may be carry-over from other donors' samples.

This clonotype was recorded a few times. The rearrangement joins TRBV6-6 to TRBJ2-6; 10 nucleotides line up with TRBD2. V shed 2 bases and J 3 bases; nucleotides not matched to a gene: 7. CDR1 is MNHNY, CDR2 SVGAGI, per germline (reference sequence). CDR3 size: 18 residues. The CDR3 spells CASSYERGGPSGANVLTF. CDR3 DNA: TGTGCCAGCAGTTACGAGCGGGGGGGCCCCAGTGGGGCCAACGTCCTGACTTTC.

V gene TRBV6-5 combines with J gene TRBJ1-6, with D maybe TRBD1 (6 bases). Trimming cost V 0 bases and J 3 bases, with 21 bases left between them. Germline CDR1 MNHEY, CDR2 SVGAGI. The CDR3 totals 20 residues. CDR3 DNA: TGTGCCAGCAGTTACTCGATCGGTACAGAGGGGGGCCTCTATAATTCACCCCTCCACTTT. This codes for CASSYSIGTEGGLYNSPLHF.

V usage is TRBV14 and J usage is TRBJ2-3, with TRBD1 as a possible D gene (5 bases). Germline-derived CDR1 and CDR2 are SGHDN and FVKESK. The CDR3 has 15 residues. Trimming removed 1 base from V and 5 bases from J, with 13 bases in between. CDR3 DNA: TGTGCCAGCAGCCAAGGAAGGCAGGGCCGAGATACGCAGTATTTT. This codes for CASSQGRQGRDTQYF. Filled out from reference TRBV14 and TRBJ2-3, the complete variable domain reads EAGVTQFPSHSVIEKGQTVTLRCDPISGHDNLYWYRRVMGKEIKFLLHFVKESKQDESGMPNNRFLAERTGGTYSTLKVQPAELEDSGVYFCASSQGRQGRDTQYFGPGTRLTVL.

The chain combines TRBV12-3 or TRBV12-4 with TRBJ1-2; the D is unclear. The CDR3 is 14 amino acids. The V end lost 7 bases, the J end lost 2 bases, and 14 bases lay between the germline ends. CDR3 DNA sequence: TGTGCCAGCACCATCGACGGACCCAACTATGGCTACACCTTC. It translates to CASTIDGPNYGYTF.

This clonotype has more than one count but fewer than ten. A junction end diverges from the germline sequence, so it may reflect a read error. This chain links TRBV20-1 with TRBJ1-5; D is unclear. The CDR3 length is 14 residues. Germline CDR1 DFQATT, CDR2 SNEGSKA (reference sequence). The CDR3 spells CSARDMSSSRDLAF. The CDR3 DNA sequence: TGCAGTGCTAGAGATATGAGCAGCTCAAGGGATTTGGCTTTT.

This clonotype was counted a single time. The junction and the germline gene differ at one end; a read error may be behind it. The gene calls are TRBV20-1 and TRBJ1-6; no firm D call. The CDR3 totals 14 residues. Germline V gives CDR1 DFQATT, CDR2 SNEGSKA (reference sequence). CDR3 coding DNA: TGCAGTGCTCCGTTCGAGGATAAGGATTCATCCCTCCACTTT. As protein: CSAPFEDKDSSLHF.

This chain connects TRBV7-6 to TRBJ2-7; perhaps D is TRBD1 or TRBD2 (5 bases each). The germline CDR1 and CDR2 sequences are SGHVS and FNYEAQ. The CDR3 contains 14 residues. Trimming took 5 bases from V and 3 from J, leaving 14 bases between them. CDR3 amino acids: CASSGPGADYEQYF. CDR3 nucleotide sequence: TGTGCCAGCAGCGGCCCCGGGGCCGACTACGAGCAGTACTTC.

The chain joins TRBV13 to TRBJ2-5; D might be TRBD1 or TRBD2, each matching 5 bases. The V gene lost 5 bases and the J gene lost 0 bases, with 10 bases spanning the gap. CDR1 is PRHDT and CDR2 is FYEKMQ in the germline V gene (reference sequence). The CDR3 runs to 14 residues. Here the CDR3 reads CASSRWDDQETQYF. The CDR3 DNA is TGTGCCAGCAGCCGGTGGGACGACCAAGAGACCCAGTACTTC.

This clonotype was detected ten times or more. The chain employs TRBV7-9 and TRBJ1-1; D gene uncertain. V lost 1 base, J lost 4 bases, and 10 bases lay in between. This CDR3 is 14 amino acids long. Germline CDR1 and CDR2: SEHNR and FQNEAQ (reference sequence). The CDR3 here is CASSLGSGSTEAFF. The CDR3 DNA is TGTGCCAGCAGCTTAGGGTCAGGCAGCACTGAAGCTTTCTTT.

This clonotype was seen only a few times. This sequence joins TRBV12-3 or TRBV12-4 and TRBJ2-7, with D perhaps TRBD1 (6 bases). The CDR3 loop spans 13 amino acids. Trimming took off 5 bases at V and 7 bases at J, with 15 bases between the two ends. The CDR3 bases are TGTGCCAGCAGTATTGGACTTGGGACAGAGCAGTACGTC. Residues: CASSIGLGTEQYV.

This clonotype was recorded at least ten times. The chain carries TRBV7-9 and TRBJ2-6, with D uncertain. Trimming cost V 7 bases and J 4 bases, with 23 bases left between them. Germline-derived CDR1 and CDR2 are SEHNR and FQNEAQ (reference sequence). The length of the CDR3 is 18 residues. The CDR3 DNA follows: TGTGCCAGCAACTCTATATCCTATCAACTCGGGGGGGCCAACGTCCTGACTTTC. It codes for CASNSISYQLGGANVLTF.

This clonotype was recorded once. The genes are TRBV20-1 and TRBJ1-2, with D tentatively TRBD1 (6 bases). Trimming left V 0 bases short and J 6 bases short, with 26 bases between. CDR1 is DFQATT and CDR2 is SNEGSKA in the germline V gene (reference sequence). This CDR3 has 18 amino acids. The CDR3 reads CSARDWTVAAQPGDGYTF. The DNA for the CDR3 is TGCAGTGCTAGAGATTGGACAGTCGCAGCCCAACCGGGGGATGGCTACACCTTC.

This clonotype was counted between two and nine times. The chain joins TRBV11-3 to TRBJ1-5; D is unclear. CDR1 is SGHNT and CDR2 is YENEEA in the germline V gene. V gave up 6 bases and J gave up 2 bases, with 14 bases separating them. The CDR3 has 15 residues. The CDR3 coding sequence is TGTGCCAGCAGTACCCCTGGAGGATGCAATCAGCCCCAGCATTTT. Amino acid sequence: CASSTPGGCNQPQHF. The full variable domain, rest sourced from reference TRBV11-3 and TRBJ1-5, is EAGVVQSPRYKIIEKKQPVAFWCNPISGHNTLYWYLQNLGQGPELLIRYENEEAVDDSQLPKDRFSAERLKGVDSTLKIQPAELGDSAVYLCASSTPGGCNQPQHFGDGTRLSIL.